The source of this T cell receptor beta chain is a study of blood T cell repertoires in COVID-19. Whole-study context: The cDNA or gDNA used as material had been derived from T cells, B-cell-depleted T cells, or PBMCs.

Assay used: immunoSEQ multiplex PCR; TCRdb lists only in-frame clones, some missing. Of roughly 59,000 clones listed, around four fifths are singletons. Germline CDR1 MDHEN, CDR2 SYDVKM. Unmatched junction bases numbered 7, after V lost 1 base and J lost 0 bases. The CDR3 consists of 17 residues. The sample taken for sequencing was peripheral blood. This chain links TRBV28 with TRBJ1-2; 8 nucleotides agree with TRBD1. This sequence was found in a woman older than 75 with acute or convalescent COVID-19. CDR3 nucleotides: TGTGCCAGCAGTTTATCTGGGACAGGCTTATCTAACTATGGCTACACCTTC. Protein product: CASSLSGTGLSNYGYTF.